This section outlines one TCR beta chain sequence together with its context. Its target is not known. Sequence at one end of the junction differs from germline and may be a read error. Looked up from germline, CDR1 is LGHDT and CDR2 is YNNKEL (reference sequence). The CDR3 consists of 12 residues. The data were taken from a study of CD8 T cells in ankylosing spondylitis. Whole-study findings and limits: Blood from ankylosing spondylitis patients appeared to carry a characteristic roughly 8-variant TCR beta motif.

In TCRdb, the 5' RACE reads were re-called with MiXCR into one record per CDR3 protein. The sample has over 400,000 distinct CDR3 sequences, 25% to 30% seen once. The sample comprised blood, either unsorted or a sorted T cell fraction (not recorded which). The sequence was collected from a male donor with ankylosing spondylitis. This rearrangement joins TRBV3-1 to TRBJ2-1; D possibly corresponds to TRBD2 (6 bases). The DNA of the CDR3 is TGTGCCAGCAGCCACTCCGGGACTCCTACACTCTTC. Its protein is CASSHSGTPTLF.